This entry lists 11 T cell receptor beta chains sequenced from one sample in a study of cytomegalovirus exposure and HLA in healthy donors. The PCR used 60 Vbeta and 13 Jbeta primers. Produced via immunoSEQ multiplex PCR; TCRdb's table is partial and in-frame only. The specimen's table records more than 200,000 clones. The sample taken for sequencing was PBMCs. These receptor sequences come from a woman in her 30s in good health and CMV-seropositive.

This sequence joins TRBV14 and TRBJ2-5; D perhaps matches TRBD1 (6 bases). V shed 5 bases and J shed 1 base, with 17 bases lying between them. The CDR3 contains 16 residues. Germline CDR1 and CDR2: SGHDN and FVKESK. The CDR3 region is CASSAELLRGQETQYF. In DNA, the CDR3 is TGTGCCAGCAGCGCCGAGCTCCTCAGGGGCCAAGAGACCCAGTACTTC. Supplemented by reference TRBV14 and TRBJ2-5, the full variable domain reads EAGVTQFPSHSVIEKGQTVTLRCDPISGHDNLYWYRRVMGKEIKFLLHFVKESKQDESGMPNNRFLAERTGGTYSTLKVQPAELEDSGVYFCASSAELLRGQETQYFGPGTRLLVL.

The J gene is TRBJ1-2, the V gene TRBV5-1, with D perhaps matching TRBD1 (6 bases). The V end lost 4 bases, the J end lost 1 base, and 14 bases lay between the germline ends. The CDR3 runs to 15 residues. Germline CDR1 reads SGHRS; CDR2 reads YFSETQ. CDR3 coding DNA: TGCGCCAGCAGCCCAGAACAGGGCTATAACTATGGCTACACCTTC. The encoded protein is CASSPEQGYNYGYTF.

Points on this clone: Other DNA variants within this sample encode the same CDR3. The chain combines TRBV5-4 with TRBJ1-2; TRBD1 matches at 7 bases. The CDR3 extends over 13 amino acids. Losses at the gene ends were 3 bases for V and 2 bases for J; bases not matched to a gene: 1. Germline V CDR1 and CDR2: SGHNT, YYREEE (reference sequence). The CDR3 DNA sequence: TGTGCCAGCAGCTCGGGACAGAACTATGGCTACACCTTC. Amino acids: CASSSGQNYGYTF.

The CDR3 loop reads CASTETQGAAGELFF. The DNA of the CDR3 is TGTGCCAGCACTGAGACCCAGGGGGCGGCCGGGGAGCTGTTTTTT. The chain joins TRBV2 to TRBJ2-2, with 8 bases lining up with TRBD1. This CDR3 has 15 amino acids. Germline CDR1 and CDR2: SNHLY and FYNNEI. V lost 7 bases to trimming and J lost 6 bases; unmatched junction nucleotides: 10. The full variable domain, rest sourced from reference TRBV2 and TRBJ2-2, is EPEVTQTPSHQVTQMGQEVILRCVPISNHLYFYWYRQILGQKVEFLVSFYNNEISEKSEIFDDQFSVERPDGSNFTLKIRSTKLEDSAMYFCASTETQGAAGELFFGEGSRLTVL.

This chain connects TRBV2 to TRBJ1-1; no clear D. The CDR3 contains 10 residues. In germline, CDR1 is SNHLY, CDR2 FYNNEI. V lost 6 bases and J lost 5, with 4 bases in between. The CDR3 nucleotides are TGTGCCAGCAGGAGGACTGAAGCTTTCTTT. Translation gives CASRRTEAFF. The complete variable domain, with remaining parts taken from reference TRBV2 and TRBJ1-1, reads EPEVTQTPSHQVTQMGQEVILRCVPISNHLYFYWYRQILGQKVEFLVSFYNNEISEKSEIFDDQFSVERPDGSNFTLKIRSTKLEDSAMYFCASRRTEAFFGQGTRLTVV.

This chain joins TRBV19 and TRBJ2-2, with 7 bases lining up with TRBD1. CDR3 length equals 14 residues. Per germline, CDR1 LNHDA and CDR2 SQIVND (reference sequence). V lost 7 bases and J lost 4; bases outside the gene matches: 6. CDR3 in amino acids: CASTPQGITGELFF. CDR3 DNA sequence: TGTGCCAGTACCCCACAGGGGATCACCGGGGAGCTGTTTTTT.

The chain has TRBV10-2 and TRBJ2-3; 11 nucleotides align to TRBD2. V dropped 6 bases and J dropped 2; count of bases not matched to a gene: 7. The CDR3 extends over 16 amino acids. Germline-derived CDR1 and CDR2 are WSHSY and SAAADI. CDR3 region: CASSYGTSGTTDTQYF. The CDR3 region has the DNA TGCGCCAGCAGCTACGGGACTAGCGGAACCACAGATACGCAGTATTTT.

The chain uses TRBV6-4 and TRBJ2-1; TRBD1 aligns across 7 bases. Germline V gene sequence: CDR1 MRHNA, CDR2 SNTAGT. The CDR3 consists of 16 residues. J was trimmed by 7 bases and V by 0 bases; bases with no gene match: 9. As DNA, the CDR3 is TGTGCCAGCAGTGACTCACGACAGGGTGGGGGAAATGAGCAGTTCTTC. Its protein product is CASSDSRQGGGNEQFF.

The chain uses TRBV2 and TRBJ2-1, with TRBD2 matching over 12 bases. The V segment lost 7 bases and the J segment 8 bases; nucleotides outside the gene matches: 15. Germline V gene sequence: CDR1 SNHLY, CDR2 FYNNEI. The CDR3 sequence is 17 residues long. CDR3 in amino acids: CASKPGASGRGYHEQFF. The CDR3 region has the DNA TGTGCCAGCAAACCTGGGGCTAGCGGGAGGGGTTACCATGAGCAGTTCTTC. Filled out from reference TRBV2 and TRBJ2-1, the complete variable domain reads EPEVTQTPSHQVTQMGQEVILRCVPISNHLYFYWYRQILGQKVEFLVSFYNNEISEKSEIFDDQFSVERPDGSNFTLKIRSTKLEDSAMYFCASKPGASGRGYHEQFFGPGTRLTVL.

The chain combines TRBV4-3 with TRBJ2-7; 7 nucleotides match TRBD1. V trimming: 0 bases; J trimming: 3 bases; junction bases outside the gene matches: 2. The CDR3 totals 14 residues. CDR1 is LGHNA, CDR2 YSLEER, per germline. The CDR3 spells CASSQEGQSYEQYF. The CDR3 region has the DNA TGCGCCAGCAGCCAAGAGGGACAGAGCTACGAGCAGTACTTC.

V usage is TRBV7-9 and J usage is TRBJ1-1; D ambiguous. Germline lookup yields CDR1 SEHNR and CDR2 FQNEAQ (reference sequence). CDR3 length: 15 residues. The ends were cut back, 4 bases at V and 0 bases at J, with 12 bases in the middle. The DNA of the CDR3 is TGTGCCAGCAGCTCGTACGGAGGTTTGAACACTGAAGCTTTCTTT. Protein product: CASSSYGGLNTEAFF.